This T cell receptor beta chain was recovered during a study of blood T cells in healthy people across ages (dated by TCRdb to between 2015 and 2017). Turning to the overall study: In model experiments, roughly one uniquely barcoded TCR beta cDNA molecule per two T cells was captured by template switching. The study measured age-related changes in TCR beta repertoire diversity using deep sequencing normalized with unique cDNA molecular identifiers. The donors were divided into four age groups: young (average approximately 15 years), middle-aged (around 37), aged (about 60) and long-lived (about 80). To avoid experimental bias, donors of different ages were distributed randomly across sequencing lanes. Two additional independent replicas of 1 million unique cDNA reads from the same blood draw were analyzed for two donors (one aged 18 to 30 and one aged 80 or older).

The paper as a whole reports these results and caveats: Since profiling was done on bulk unsorted PBMCs, naive and antigen-experienced compartments could not be conclusively compared. Estimates of total diversity based on one million sequenced T cells were considered lower bounds and underestimates. As age increased, observed TCR beta diversity per million T cells dropped in a roughly linear way, and a significant reduction was already evident by age approximately 40. Compared with the aged group, the long-lived group had more naive CD4+ T cells, fewer expanded clones and increased TCR diversity, a pattern suggesting age selection. The CMV infection status of donors was not known, potentially confounding age-related changes in expanded clonotypes. Observed TCR beta diversity correlated strongly with the percentage of naive T cells measured by flow cytometry.

For CDR1 and CDR2, the germline V gene lists MNHNS and SASEGT. Inclusive of the bounding cysteine and phenylalanine, the CDR3 is 13 residues long. The only DNA kept is the CDR3, 39 bases in frame from the first base. This clonotype was seen more than once but under ten times. This clone's antigen is unknown. One end of the junction fails to match germline, which may point to a read error. Libraries were constructed by 5' RACE. TCRdb shows the sequencer as Illumina HiSeq 2500. A second PCR of about 7 to 12 cycles was performed with a sample-barcoded 5' primer and a J-beta primer mix. Each TCR beta cDNA molecule received a unique molecular identifier from a template-switch 5' adaptor carrying 12 random nucleotides. At least 2.5 million CDR3-containing paired-end reads were obtained from each sample. First-strand cDNA was synthesized from all RNA with the Mint cDNA synthesis kit, primed by a TRBC-specific oligonucleotide. After uracil-DNA glycosylase treatment, a first 18-cycle PCR used universal primers M1SS and BC2_uni_R on all cDNA. The authors' pipeline ran thus. For normalization, 1 million high-quality reads, each with a distinct molecular identifier, were randomly selected from each sample. Instead of being binned into consensus sequences, reads with shared molecular identifiers were discarded. MiTCR, with a Q25 quality threshold and the strictest error-elimination algorithm, was used for CDR3 identification, clonotype clustering and error correction. Lower-bound total TCR beta diversity was estimated with a nonparametric unseen species model using Euler transformation. The public reads were reanalyzed by TCRdb: fastp trimming at Q25, MiXCR alignment, in-frame beta chains only. When rows share a CDR3 protein, they turn into one entry using the most common DNA and genes. TCRdb's processing, not the authors', yielded these V and J calls. Here the sample has hundreds of thousands of distinct CDR3 sequences; around 54% occur a single time. The ten largest clones take up approximately 40% of the sample.

Systemically healthy Caucasian individuals from Russia, over 30 in total and aged roughly 6 to 100 years, were included as donors. Ten milliliters of peripheral blood were drawn from each donor into EDTA-treated Vacutainer tubes. Ficoll-Paque density-gradient centrifugation was used to isolate PBMCs, with at least 6.5 million per sample. Trizol reagent was used to extract total RNA from PBMCs, with at least 6 micrograms per sample. Naive CD45RAhigh/CD27high T cell percentages were measured by flow cytometry on a PBMC aliquot from every donor. Rearrangement joined TRBV6-1 to TRBJ2-5; TRBD1 aligns with 8 central bases. The J call may not be correct, given that the DNA end is closer to TRBJ2-7. The clonotype was recovered from a man in his fifties or sixties in good health. The sequenced sample consisted of blood. At the DNA level, the sequence is TGTGCCAGTAGTGACGGGACAGGCAGCGAGCAGTACTTC. This encodes CASSDGTGSEQYF.